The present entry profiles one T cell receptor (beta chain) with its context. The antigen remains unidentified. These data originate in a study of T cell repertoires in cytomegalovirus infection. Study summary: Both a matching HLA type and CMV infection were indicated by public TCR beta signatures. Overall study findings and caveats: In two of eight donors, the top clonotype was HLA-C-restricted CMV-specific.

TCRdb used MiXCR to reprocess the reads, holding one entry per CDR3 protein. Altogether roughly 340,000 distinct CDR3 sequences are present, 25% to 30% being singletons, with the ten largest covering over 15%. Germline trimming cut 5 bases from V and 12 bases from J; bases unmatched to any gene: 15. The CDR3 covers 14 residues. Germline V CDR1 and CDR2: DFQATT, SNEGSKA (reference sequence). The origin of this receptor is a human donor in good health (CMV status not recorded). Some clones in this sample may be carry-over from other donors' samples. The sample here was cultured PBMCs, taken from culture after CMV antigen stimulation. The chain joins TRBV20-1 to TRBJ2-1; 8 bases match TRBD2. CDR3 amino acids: CSASNPGLDIGQFF. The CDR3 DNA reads TGCAGTGCTTCTAACCCGGGACTAGATATCGGGCAGTTCTTC.